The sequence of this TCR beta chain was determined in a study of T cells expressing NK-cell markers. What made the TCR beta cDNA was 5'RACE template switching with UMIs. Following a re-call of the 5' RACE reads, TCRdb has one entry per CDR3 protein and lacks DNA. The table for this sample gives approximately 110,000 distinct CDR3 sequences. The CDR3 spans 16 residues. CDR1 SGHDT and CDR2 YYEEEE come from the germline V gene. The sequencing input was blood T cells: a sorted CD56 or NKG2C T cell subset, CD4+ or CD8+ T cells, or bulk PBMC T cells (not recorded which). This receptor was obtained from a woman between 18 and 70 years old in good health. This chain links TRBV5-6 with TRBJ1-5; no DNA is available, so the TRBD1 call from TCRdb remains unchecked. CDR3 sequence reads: CASSLGTGGGNQPQHF.